Listed here are 12 T cell receptor beta chains from one sample, sequenced in a study of blood T cell repertoires in COVID-19. Assay: immunoSEQ multiplex PCR; the TCRdb copy retains only in-frame clones and omits some. In the table there are roughly 430,000 clones, roughly 88% of which are singletons. The sample comprised PBMCs or T cells enriched from blood (not recorded which). These TCRs come from a woman in her 40s with acute COVID-19.

The genes are TRBV5-4 and TRBJ2-7; 9 bases match TRBD1. The germline gives CDR1 SGHNT, CDR2 YYREEE (reference sequence). V shed 4 bases, J shed 4 bases, and the junction held 9 bases outside the gene matches. The CDR3 covers 15 residues. The CDR3: CASSPVPGQGYEQYF. In DNA form, the CDR3 reads TGTGCCAGCAGCCCGGTACCGGGACAGGGATACGAGCAGTACTTC.

This chain joins TRBV27 and TRBJ1-6; no definite D call. The CDR3 is 15 residues long. V lost 5 bases to trimming and J lost 8 bases, with 16 bases between them. Germline V gene data show CDR1 as MNHEY and CDR2 as SMNVEV (reference sequence). This CDR3 is CASSAWAPLDSPLHF. In nucleotides, the CDR3 is TGTGCCAGCAGTGCCTGGGCCCCTTTGGATTCACCCCTCCACTTT.

The J gene is TRBJ2-1, the V gene TRBV9; the match to TRBD1 covers 8 bases. V dropped 3 bases and J dropped 4; count of bases not matched to a gene: 9. The CDR3 is 16 amino acids. Germline V lookup: CDR1 SGDLS, CDR2 YYNGEE. This CDR3 is CASSDRQGRAYNEQFF. For the CDR3, the DNA is TGTGCCAGCAGCGACCGACAGGGGCGCGCTTACAATGAGCAGTTCTTC.

The rearrangement joins TRBV9 to TRBJ1-2, with D tentatively TRBD1 (5 bases). Germline CDR1 and CDR2: SGDLS and YYNGEE. Trimming pared 3 bases from V and 8 bases from J, leaving 11 bases between. CDR3 size: 12 residues. The CDR3 DNA is TGTGCCAGCAGCGGAGACAGATCGGGCTACACCTTC. As protein: CASSGDRSGYTF. Full variable domain (rest looked up from reference TRBV9 and TRBJ1-2): DSGVTQTPKHLITATGQRVTLRCSPRSGDLSVYWYQQSLDQGLQFLIQYYNGEERAKGNILERFSAQQFPDLHSELNLSSLELGDSALYFCASSGDRSGYTFGSGTRLTVV.

The chain joins TRBV3-1 (or the pseudogene TRBV3-2) to TRBJ2-2, with 8 bases matching TRBD2. CDR1 and CDR2 from the germline V gene are LGHDT and YNNKEL (reference sequence). Losses at the gene ends were 2 bases for V and 6 bases for J; bases not matched to a gene: 2. This CDR3 region has 14 residues. The CDR3: CASSQTGGPGELFF. CDR3 nucleotides: TGTGCCAGCAGCCAAACGGGGGGGCCCGGGGAGCTGTTTTTT.

This chain links TRBV10-3 with TRBJ2-2; 8 bases match TRBD2. CDR3 length equals 15 residues. Germline CDR1 reads ENHRY; CDR2 reads SYGVKD. The J segment lost 0 bases and the V segment lost 6 bases, leaving 3 bases of the junction unmatched. The CDR3 protein is CAISAGGTNTGELFF. The CDR3 DNA follows: TGTGCCATCAGCGCGGGGGGAACGAACACCGGGGAGCTGTTTTTT.

This chain links TRBV24-1 with TRBJ2-2, with 8 bases that match TRBD2. The germline gives CDR1 KGHDR, CDR2 SFDVKD. The CDR3 runs to 19 residues. V shed 3 bases, J shed 0 bases, and the junction held 11 bases outside the gene matches. CDR3 DNA: TGTGCCACCAGTGATCGCCATCCGGGACTAGAAACGAACACCGGGGAGCTGTTTTTT. Residues: CATSDRHPGLETNTGELFF.

The chain couples TRBV29-1 to TRBJ1-2; D not resolved. Trimming stripped 3 bases from V and 2 bases from J, with 10 bases between. The CDR3 consists of 13 residues. The germline CDR1 and CDR2 sequences are SQVTM and ANQGSEA. CDR3 in amino acids: CSVEPGGNYGYTF. CDR3 DNA: TGCAGCGTTGAGCCCGGAGGGAACTATGGCTACACCTTC.

The chain recombines TRBV6-2 or TRBV6-3 with TRBJ2-7, with D maybe TRBD2 (5 bases). The CDR3 spans 15 residues. The ends were cut back, 2 bases at V and 2 bases at J, with 13 bases in the middle. Germline V gene data show CDR1 as MNHEY and CDR2 as SVGEGT. DNA for the CDR3: TGTGCCAGCAGTTACGACGGGGTGCCGACCTACGAGCAGTACTTC. Translating gives CASSYDGVPTYEQYF.

The chain has TRBV5-6 and TRBJ2-5; tentatively, D is TRBD2 (5 bases). Per the germline V gene, CDR1 is SGHDT and CDR2 is YYEEEE. Trimming removed 0 bases at V and 1 base at J, with 13 bases between. This CDR3 comprises 16 residues. This CDR3 is CASSLEGGGSQETQYF. CDR3 bases: TGTGCCAGCAGCTTGGAAGGCGGAGGCAGCCAAGAGACCCAGTACTTC.

The chain joins TRBV6-5 to TRBJ1-6; 8 positions agree with TRBD1. Trimming cost V 4 bases and J 10 bases; bases outside gene matches: 9. CDR1 and CDR2 (germline): MNHEY, SVGAGI. This CDR3 is built from 15 residues. The CDR3 nucleotides read TGTGCCAGCAGTTTAGGACAGGGTTTCCGATCACCCCTCCACTTT. It encodes CASSLGQGFRSPLHF.

The chain is built from TRBV29-1 and TRBJ1-1; TRBD1 agrees at 7 bases. The CDR3 contains 12 residues. The germline V gene has CDR1 SQVTM and CDR2 ANQGSEA. The ends lost 7 bases at V and 5 bases at J; junction bases unmatched: 7. The CDR3 loop is CSARQGGTEAFF. The CDR3 nucleotides read TGCAGCGCTAGACAGGGTGGTACTGAAGCTTTCTTT.